Listed here are 2 T cell receptor beta chains from one sample, sequenced in a study of blood T cell repertoires in COVID-19. Sequencing was performed with immunoSEQ multiplex PCR; in TCRdb, only in-frame clones are kept and a portion is missing. The sample yields approximately 210,000 clones, approximately 90% seen once. The sample consisted of PBMCs or T cells enriched from blood (not recorded which). These receptors came from a woman in her thirties who had recovered from COVID-19.

This clone was detected only a few times. The chain uses TRBV24-1 and TRBJ2-1; the D gene is possibly TRBD2 (6 bases). Per the germline V gene, CDR1 is KGHDR and CDR2 is SFDVKD. The CDR3 is 14 residues long. V was trimmed by 5 bases and J by 6 bases, leaving 13 bases between them. Here the CDR3 DNA reads TGTGCCACCAGTGCCAGGGACTGGAGCAATGAGCAGTTCTTC. It codes for CATSARDWSNEQFF.

This clone was detected only a few times. V usage is TRBV7-2 and J usage is TRBJ2-2; 14 bases match TRBD2. Losses at the gene ends were 4 bases for V and 0 bases for J; bases not matched to a gene: 7. Germline lookup yields CDR1 SGHTA and CDR2 FQGNSA. The CDR3 contains 19 residues. CDR3 sequence: CASSYRGLAGGANTGELFF. The CDR3 DNA sequence: TGTGCCAGCAGCTACCGCGGACTAGCGGGGGGAGCGAACACCGGGGAGCTGTTTTTT. Filled out from reference TRBV7-2 and TRBJ2-2, the complete variable domain reads GAGVSQSPSNKVTEKGKDVELRCDPISGHTALYWYRQSLGQGLEFLIYFQGNSAPDKSGLPSDRFSAERTGGSVSTLTIQRTQQEDSAVYLCASSYRGLAGGANTGELFFGEGSRLTVL.